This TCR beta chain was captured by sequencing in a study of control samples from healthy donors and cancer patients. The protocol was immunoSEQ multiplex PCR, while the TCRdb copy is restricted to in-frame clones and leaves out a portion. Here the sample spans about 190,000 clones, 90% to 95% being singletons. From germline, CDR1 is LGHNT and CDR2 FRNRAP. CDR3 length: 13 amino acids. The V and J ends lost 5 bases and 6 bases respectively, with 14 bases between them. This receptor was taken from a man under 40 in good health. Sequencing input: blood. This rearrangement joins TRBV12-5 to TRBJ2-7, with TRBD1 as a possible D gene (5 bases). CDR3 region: CASGPQGAGEQYF. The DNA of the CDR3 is TGTGCTAGTGGTCCCCAGGGTGCCGGCGAGCAGTACTTC.